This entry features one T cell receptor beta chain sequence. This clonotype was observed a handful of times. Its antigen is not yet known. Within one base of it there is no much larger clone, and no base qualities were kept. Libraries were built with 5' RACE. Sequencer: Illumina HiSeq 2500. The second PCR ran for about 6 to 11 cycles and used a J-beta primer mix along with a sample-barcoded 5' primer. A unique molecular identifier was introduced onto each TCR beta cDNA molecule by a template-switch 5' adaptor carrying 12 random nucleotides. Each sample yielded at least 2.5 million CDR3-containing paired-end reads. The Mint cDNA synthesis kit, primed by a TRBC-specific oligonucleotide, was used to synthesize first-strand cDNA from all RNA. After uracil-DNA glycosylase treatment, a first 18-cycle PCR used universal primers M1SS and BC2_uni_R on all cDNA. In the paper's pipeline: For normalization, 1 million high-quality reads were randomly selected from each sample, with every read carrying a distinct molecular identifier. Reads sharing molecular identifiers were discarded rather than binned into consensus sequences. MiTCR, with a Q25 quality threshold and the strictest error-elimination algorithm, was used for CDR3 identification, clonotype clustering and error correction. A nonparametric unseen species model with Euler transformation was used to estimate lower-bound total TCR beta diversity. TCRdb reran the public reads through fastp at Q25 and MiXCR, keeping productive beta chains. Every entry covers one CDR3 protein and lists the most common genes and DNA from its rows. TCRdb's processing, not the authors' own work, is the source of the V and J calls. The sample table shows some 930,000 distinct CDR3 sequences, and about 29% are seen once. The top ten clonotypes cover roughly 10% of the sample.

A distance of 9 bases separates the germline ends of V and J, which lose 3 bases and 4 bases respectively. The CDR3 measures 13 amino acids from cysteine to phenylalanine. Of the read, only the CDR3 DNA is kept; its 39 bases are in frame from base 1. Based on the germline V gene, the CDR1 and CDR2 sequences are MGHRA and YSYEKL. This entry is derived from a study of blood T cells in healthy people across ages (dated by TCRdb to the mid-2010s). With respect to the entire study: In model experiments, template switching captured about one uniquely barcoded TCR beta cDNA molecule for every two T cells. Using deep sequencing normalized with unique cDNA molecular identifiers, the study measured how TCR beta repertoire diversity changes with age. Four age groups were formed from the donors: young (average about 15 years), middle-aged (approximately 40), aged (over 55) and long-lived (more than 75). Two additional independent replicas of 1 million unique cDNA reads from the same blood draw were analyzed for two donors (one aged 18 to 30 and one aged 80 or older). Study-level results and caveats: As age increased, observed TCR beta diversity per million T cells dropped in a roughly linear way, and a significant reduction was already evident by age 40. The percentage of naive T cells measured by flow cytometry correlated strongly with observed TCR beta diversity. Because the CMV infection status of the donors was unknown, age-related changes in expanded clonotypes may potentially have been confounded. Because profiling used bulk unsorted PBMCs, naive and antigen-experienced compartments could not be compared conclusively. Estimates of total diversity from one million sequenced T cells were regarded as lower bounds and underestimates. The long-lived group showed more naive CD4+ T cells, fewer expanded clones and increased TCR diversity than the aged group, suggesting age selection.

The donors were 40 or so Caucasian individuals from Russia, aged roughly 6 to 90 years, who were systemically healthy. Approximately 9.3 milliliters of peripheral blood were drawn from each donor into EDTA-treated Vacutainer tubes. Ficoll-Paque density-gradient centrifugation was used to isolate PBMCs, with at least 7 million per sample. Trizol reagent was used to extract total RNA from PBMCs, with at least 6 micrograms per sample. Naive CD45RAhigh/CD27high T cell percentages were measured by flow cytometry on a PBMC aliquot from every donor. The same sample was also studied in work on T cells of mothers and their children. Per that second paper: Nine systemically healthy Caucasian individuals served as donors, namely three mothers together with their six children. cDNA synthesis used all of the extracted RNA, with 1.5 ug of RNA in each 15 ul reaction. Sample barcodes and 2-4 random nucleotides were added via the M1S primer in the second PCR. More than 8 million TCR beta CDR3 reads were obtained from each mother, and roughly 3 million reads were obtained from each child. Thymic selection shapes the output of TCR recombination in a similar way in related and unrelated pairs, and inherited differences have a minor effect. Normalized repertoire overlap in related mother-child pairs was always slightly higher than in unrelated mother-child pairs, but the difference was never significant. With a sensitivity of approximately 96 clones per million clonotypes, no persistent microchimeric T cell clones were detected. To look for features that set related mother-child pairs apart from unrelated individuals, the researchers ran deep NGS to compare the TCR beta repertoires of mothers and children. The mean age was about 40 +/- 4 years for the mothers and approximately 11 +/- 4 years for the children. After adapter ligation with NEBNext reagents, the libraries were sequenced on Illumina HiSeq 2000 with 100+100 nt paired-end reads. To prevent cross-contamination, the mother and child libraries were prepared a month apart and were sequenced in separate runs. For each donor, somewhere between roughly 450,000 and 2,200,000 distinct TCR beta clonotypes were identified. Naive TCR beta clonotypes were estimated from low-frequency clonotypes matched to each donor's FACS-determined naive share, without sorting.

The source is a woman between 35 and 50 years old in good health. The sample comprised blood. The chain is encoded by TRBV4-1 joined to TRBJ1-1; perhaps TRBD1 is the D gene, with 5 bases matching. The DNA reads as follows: TGCGCCAGCAGCCAGACCGGGACCACTGAAGCTTTCTTT. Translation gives CASSQTGTTEAFF.